Listed below are T cell receptor beta chains from one sample, sequenced in a study of T cells in Graves' hyperthyroidism and ophthalmopathy. TCRdb redid the calling of the multiplex PCR reads with MiXCR, one entry per CDR3 protein. The sample gives 600,000 to 800,000 distinct CDR3 sequences, over 35% of which show up once; less than 40% is in the top ten. Specimen: blood. The receptors were sampled from a woman in her forties with Graves' hyperthyroidism. Each CDR3 is given with its conserved first and last residue. The D gene is left open where the match is weak. Not every row has a clone size; where given, it reads once, few, many or a size class.

V gene: TRBV7-9; J gene: TRBJ2-7; clone size: many; D gene: TRBD2; CDR3 DNA: TGTGCCAGCAGCCCCCTAGGGGGCGGGAGGGCCTACGAGCAGTACTTC; CDR3 protein: CASSPLGGGRAYEQYF
V gene: TRBV7-2; J gene: TRBJ2-5; clone size: many; D gene: .; CDR3 DNA: TGTGCCAGCAGCTCGATGACAGGACCCCAAGAGACCCAGTACTTC; CDR3 protein: CASSSMTGPQETQYF
V gene: TRBV7-2; J gene: TRBJ1-1; clone size: .; D gene: .; CDR3 DNA: TGTGCCAGCAGTTTAAATGAAGCGAACACTGGAGCTTTCTTT; CDR3 protein: CASSLNEANTGAFF
V gene: TRBV27; J gene: TRBJ2-7; clone size: .; D gene: TRBD1; CDR3 DNA: TGTGCCAGCGGGAATGCCGGGACAGCCTACGAGCAGTACTTC; CDR3 protein: CASGNAGTAYEQYF
V gene: TRBV19; J gene: TRBJ1-3; clone size: .; D gene: TRBD1; CDR3 DNA: TGTGCCAGTAGGATTGGGCAGGGGGGGAACACCATATATTTT; CDR3 protein: CASRIGQGGNTIYF
V gene: TRBV5-1; J gene: TRBJ2-7; clone size: many; D gene: TRBD2; CDR3 DNA: TGCGCCAGCAGCTTCGGTGGGCTAGCGGGGTCCTACGAGCAGTACTTC; CDR3 protein: CASSFGGLAGSYEQYF
V gene: TRBV7-2; J gene: TRBJ1-1; clone size: many; D gene: TRBD1; CDR3 DNA: TGTGCCAGCAGCTTAAGGGACAGGGGACCTGAAGCTTTCTTT; CDR3 protein: CASSLRDRGPEAFF
V gene: TRBV2; J gene: TRBJ2-7; clone size: many; D gene: .; CDR3 DNA: TGTGCCAGCCCCGGGGCCGATAGCTACGAGCAGTACTTC; CDR3 protein: CASPGADSYEQYF
V gene: TRBV4-1; J gene: TRBJ2-5; clone size: .; D gene: TRBD2; CDR3 DNA: TGCGCCAGCAGCCAAGATCGGGAGTTAGCGGGACGTGGGGAGACCCAGTACTTC; CDR3 protein: CASSQDRELAGRGETQYF
V gene: TRBV7-9; J gene: TRBJ1-5; clone size: many; D gene: .; CDR3 DNA: TGTGCCAGCAGCTTAGAAAATCAGCCCCAGCATTTT; CDR3 protein: CASSLENQPQHF
V gene: TRBV7-9; J gene: TRBJ1-2; clone size: .; D gene: .; CDR3 DNA: TGTGCCAGCAGCTTGGTCCCTAGGACCCACGAGAGGGGCCACACCTTC; CDR3 protein: CASSLVPRTHERGHTF
V gene: TRBV27; J gene: TRBJ1-4; clone size: .; D gene: .; CDR3 DNA: TGTGCCAGCAGTTTATACCAACTTCGCGCGCTTAATGAAAAACTGTTTTTT; CDR3 protein: CASSLYQLRALNEKLFF
V gene: TRBV10-3; J gene: TRBJ1-2; clone size: .; D gene: .; CDR3 DNA: TGTGCCTGGGGGATCTCAGGGTATGGCTACACCTTC; CDR3 protein: CAWGISGYGYTF
V gene: TRBV11-2; J gene: TRBJ2-7; clone size: few; D gene: TRBD2; CDR3 DNA: TGTGCCAGCAGCCTCTCTGGGGGGGACGAGCAGTACTTC; CDR3 protein: CASSLSGGDEQYF
V gene: TRBV5-8; J gene: TRBJ2-7; clone size: few; D gene: TRBD1; CDR3 DNA: TGTGCCAGCAGCACTACCGGGACAGGGTACTACGAGCAGTACTTC; CDR3 protein: CASSTTGTGYYEQYF
V gene: TRBV2; J gene: TRBJ2-6; clone size: .; D gene: .; CDR3 DNA: TGTGCCAGCAGTGAAGCGGTTGGGGACAACGTCCTGACTTTC; CDR3 protein: CASSEAVGDNVLTF
V gene: TRBV20-1; J gene: TRBJ1-2; clone size: .; D gene: .; CDR3 DNA: TGCAGTGCCCACCGGGGCGCGGTTGGGGGTGGCTACACCTTC; CDR3 protein: CSAHRGAVGGGYTF
V gene: TRBV6-5; J gene: TRBJ1-5; clone size: many; D gene: .; CDR3 DNA: TGTGCCAGCAGTTCACACAGGGACAATCAGCCCCAGCATTTT; CDR3 protein: CASSSHRDNQPQHF
V gene: TRBV6-2/TRBV6-3; J gene: TRBJ2-7; clone size: .; D gene: TRBD2; CDR3 DNA: TGTGCCAGCACCGGGACTAGCGAAACCTACGAGCAGTACTTC; CDR3 protein: CASTGTSETYEQYF
V gene: TRBV20-1; J gene: TRBJ2-7; clone size: few; D gene: .; CDR3 DNA: TGCAGTGCTGGGGACTACGAGCAGTACTTC; CDR3 protein: CSAGDYEQYF
V gene: TRBV24-1; J gene: TRBJ2-7; clone size: many; D gene: .; CDR3 DNA: TGTGCCACCAGTGACGGGGGGACAAGCGTTCCCTACGAGCAGTACTTC; CDR3 protein: CATSDGGTSVPYEQYF
V gene: TRBV10-1; J gene: TRBJ2-7; clone size: .; D gene: TRBD1; CDR3 DNA: TGCGCCAGCAGTGAATCCGGGACAGGGGTGTACGAGCAGTACTTC; CDR3 protein: CASSESGTGVYEQYF
V gene: TRBV4-1; J gene: TRBJ2-7; clone size: .; D gene: TRBD1; CDR3 DNA: TGCGCCAGCAGCCGATACCCAGACAGGGTCAGCTCCTACGGGCAGTACTTC; CDR3 protein: CASSRYPDRVSSYGQYF
V gene: TRBV11-2; J gene: TRBJ1-5; clone size: .; D gene: .; CDR3 DNA: TGTGCCAGCAGCTTATACAGGGATGGGCAGCCCCAGCATTTT; CDR3 protein: CASSLYRDGQPQHF
V gene: TRBV7-9; J gene: TRBJ2-7; clone size: many; D gene: TRBD1; CDR3 DNA: TGTGCCAGCAGCACACGGGACAGCCGATTTACCTACGAGCAGTACTTC; CDR3 protein: CASSTRDSRFTYEQYF
V gene: TRBV6-5; J gene: TRBJ1-2; clone size: .; D gene: .; CDR3 DNA: TGTGCCAGCTCCCCGGGACCGTTCAAGAAGGATGGCTACACCTTC; CDR3 protein: CASSPGPFKKDGYTF
V gene: TRBV10-2; J gene: TRBJ2-5; clone size: .; D gene: .; CDR3 DNA: TGCGCCAGCAGGGCCAGGGCCCGGGAGACCCAGTACTTC; CDR3 protein: CASRARARETQYF
V gene: TRBV7-9; J gene: TRBJ1-5; clone size: many; D gene: .; CDR3 DNA: TGTGCCAGCGGCCGGGATAGCAATCAGCCCCAGCATTTT; CDR3 protein: CASGRDSNQPQHF
V gene: TRBV7-8; J gene: TRBJ1-1; clone size: many; D gene: TRBD1; CDR3 DNA: TGTGCCAGCAGCTTACAGGGGGAGAGCACTGAAGCTTTCTTT; CDR3 protein: CASSLQGESTEAFF
V gene: TRBV5-1; J gene: TRBJ2-5; clone size: .; D gene: .; CDR3 DNA: TGCGCCAGCACCGGACCACAAGAGACCCAGTACTTC; CDR3 protein: CASTGPQETQYF
V gene: TRBV29-1; J gene: TRBJ1-3; clone size: .; D gene: .; CDR3 DNA: TGCAGCGTTGACGACGGAAACACCATATATTTT; CDR3 protein: CSVDDGNTIYF
V gene: TRBV29-1; J gene: TRBJ2-5; clone size: many; D gene: .; CDR3 DNA: TGCAGCTCAAAAGGGGGGGGTAGTGAGACCCAGTACTTC; CDR3 protein: CSSKGGGSETQYF
V gene: TRBV6-6; J gene: TRBJ1-2; clone size: once; D gene: .; CDR3 DNA: TGTGCCAGCAGTCAAGATCCGGGGCTAGGATCGGAAGGCTATGGCTACACCTTC; CDR3 protein: CASSQDPGLGSEGYGYTF